The clone carrying this T cell receptor beta chain was seen only a few times. Its cognate antigen is unknown. The entry originates in a study of blood T cells in healthy people across ages. CDR1 is DFQATT, CDR2 SNEGSKA, per germline (reference sequence). The CDR3 spans 15 residues. The V end lost 6 bases, the J end lost 4 bases, and 21 bases lay between the germline ends. The authors ran a second PCR of roughly 6 to 11 cycles using a sample-barcoded 5' primer and a J-beta primer mix. TCRdb called the 5' RACE reads again in MiXCR, with one record for every CDR3 protein. The sample shows 890,000 or so distinct CDR3 sequences, roughly 60% of them seen only once. Whole-study findings and limits: Roughly linear age-related decline in beta diversity appeared, significant by age roughly 40. With naive T cell percentage, TCR beta diversity showed a strong correlation.

The source of this sequence is a man aged 25 to 40 in good health. The sample taken for sequencing was blood. The chain is built from TRBV20-1 and TRBJ1-2; D gene uncertain. The CDR3 loop reads CSAEGRVEGAYGYTF. CDR3 sequence (DNA): TGCAGTGCCGAAGGCCGGGTAGAGGGTGCCTATGGCTACACCTTC.